This T cell receptor beta chain was documented in a study of cytomegalovirus exposure and HLA in healthy donors. Primers for the PCR totalled 60 Vbeta and 13 Jbeta. Produced via immunoSEQ multiplex PCR; TCRdb's table is partial and in-frame only. In the table there are 100,000 to 150,000 clones, 78% of which are singletons. Study results and limitations: In a later analysis, a missense DCLRE1C variant was linked to TCR beta V- and J-gene trimming.

As concerns this clone: Its antigen is not identified.

Looked up from germline, CDR1 is SGHVS and CDR2 is FQNEAQ. CDR3 size: 17 residues. J was trimmed by 12 bases and V by 4 bases; bases with no gene match: 15. The receptor's source is a female donor in good health and CMV-seronegative. What was sequenced was PBMCs. The chain employs TRBV7-8 and TRBJ2-3; 14 bases agree with TRBD2. This CDR3 is CASSSLGTSGSWGAQYF. The CDR3 DNA reads as TGTGCCAGCAGCTCTCTAGGGACTAGCGGGAGCTGGGGGGCCCAGTATTTT.